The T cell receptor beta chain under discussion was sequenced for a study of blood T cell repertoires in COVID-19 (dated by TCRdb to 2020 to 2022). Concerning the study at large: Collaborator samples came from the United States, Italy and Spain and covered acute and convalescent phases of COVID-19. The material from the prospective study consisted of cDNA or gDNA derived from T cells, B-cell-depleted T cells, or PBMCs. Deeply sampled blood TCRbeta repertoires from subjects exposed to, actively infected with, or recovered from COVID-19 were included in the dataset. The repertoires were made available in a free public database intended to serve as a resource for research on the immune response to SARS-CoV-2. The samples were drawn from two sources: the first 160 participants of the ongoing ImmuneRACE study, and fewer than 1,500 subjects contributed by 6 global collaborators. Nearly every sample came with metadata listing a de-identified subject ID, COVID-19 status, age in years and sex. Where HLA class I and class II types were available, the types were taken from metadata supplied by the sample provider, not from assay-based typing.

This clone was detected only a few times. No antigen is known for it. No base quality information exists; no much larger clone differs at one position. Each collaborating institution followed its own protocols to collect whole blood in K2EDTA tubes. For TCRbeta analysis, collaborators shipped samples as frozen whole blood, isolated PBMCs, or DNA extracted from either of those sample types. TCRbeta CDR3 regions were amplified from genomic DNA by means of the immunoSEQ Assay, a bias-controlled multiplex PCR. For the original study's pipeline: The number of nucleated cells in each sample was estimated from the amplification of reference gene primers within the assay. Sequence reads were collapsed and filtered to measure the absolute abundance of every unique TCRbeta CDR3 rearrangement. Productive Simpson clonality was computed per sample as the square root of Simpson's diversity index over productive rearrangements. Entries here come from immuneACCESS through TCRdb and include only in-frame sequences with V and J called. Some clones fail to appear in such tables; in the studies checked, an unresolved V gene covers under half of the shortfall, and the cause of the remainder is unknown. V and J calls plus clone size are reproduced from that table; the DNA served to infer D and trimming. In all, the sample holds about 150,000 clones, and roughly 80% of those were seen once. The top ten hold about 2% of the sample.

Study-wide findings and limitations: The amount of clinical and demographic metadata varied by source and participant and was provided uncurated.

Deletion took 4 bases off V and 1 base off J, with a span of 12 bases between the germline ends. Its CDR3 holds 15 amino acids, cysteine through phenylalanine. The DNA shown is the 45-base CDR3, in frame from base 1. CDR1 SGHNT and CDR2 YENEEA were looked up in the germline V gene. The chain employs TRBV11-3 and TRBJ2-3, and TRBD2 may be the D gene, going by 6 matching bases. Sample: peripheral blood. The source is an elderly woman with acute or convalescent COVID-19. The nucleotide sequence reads TGTGCCAGCAGCTCGACTAGGCAGGGCACAGATACGCAGTATTTT. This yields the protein CASSSTRQGTDTQYF.